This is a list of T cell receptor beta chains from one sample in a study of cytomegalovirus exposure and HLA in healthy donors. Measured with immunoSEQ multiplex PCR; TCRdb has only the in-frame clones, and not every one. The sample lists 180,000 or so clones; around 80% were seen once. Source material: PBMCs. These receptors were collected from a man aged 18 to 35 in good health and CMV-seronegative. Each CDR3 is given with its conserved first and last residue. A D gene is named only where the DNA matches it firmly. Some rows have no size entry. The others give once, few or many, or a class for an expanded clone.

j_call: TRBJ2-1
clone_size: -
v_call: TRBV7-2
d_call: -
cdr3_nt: TGTGCCAGCAGGGCGACAGGCAGGTCTTACAATGAGCAGTTCTTC
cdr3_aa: CASRATGRSYNEQFF

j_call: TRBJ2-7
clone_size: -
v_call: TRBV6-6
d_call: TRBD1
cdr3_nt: TGTGCCAGCACGACAGGGGGCTTGTACGAGCAGTACTTC
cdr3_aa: CASTTGGLYEQYF

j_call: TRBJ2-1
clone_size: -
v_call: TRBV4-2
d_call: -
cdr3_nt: TGTGCCAGCAGCCAAGATTGGCTAGCCGACAATGAGCAGTTCTTC
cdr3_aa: CASSQDWLADNEQFF

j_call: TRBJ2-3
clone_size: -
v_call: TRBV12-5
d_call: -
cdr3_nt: TGTGCTAGTGGTCAGGGGCAAGATACGCAGTATTTT
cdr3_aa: CASGQGQDTQYF

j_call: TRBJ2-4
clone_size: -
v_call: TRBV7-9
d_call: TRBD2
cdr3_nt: TGTGCCAGCAGCTTCGGGACTAGCGGGCTAGCCAAAAACATTCAGTACTTC
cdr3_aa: CASSFGTSGLAKNIQYF

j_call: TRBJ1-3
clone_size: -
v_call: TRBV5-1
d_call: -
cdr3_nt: TGCGCCAGCAGCTTCGGTGGGGCCGGTGGAAACACCATATATTTT
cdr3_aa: CASSFGGAGGNTIYF

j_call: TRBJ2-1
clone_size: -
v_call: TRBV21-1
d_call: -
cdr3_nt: TGTGCCAGCAGCAAATGCGTAGGACATTCTTACAATGAGCAGTTCTTC
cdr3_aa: CASSKCVGHSYNEQFF

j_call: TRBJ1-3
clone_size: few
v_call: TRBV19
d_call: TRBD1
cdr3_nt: TGTGCCAGTAAACAGGGGTACGGAAACACCATATATTTT
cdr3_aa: CASKQGYGNTIYF

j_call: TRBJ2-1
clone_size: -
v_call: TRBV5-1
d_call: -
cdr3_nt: TGCGCCAGCAGCTTGGTAGCTACCGACAATGAGCAGTTCTTC
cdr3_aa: CASSLVATDNEQFF

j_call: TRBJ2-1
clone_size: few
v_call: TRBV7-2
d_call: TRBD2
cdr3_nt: TGTGCCAGCAGCTTCCGCCCCTCTAGCGGGAGAGGAAATGAGCAGTTCTTC
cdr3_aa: CASSFRPSSGRGNEQFF

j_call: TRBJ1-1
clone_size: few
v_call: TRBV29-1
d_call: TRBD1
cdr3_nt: TGCAGCGCGGGGACAGGAGCTAACACTGAAGCTTTCTTT
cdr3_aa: CSAGTGANTEAFF

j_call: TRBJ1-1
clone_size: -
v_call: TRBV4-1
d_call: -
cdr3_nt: TGCGCCAGCAGCCCGCAGGTCATGAACACTGAAGCTTTCTTT
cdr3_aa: CASSPQVMNTEAFF

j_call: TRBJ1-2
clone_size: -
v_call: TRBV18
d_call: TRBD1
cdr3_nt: TGTGCCAGCTCACCTGCGACAGGGGTAGCCGGCTATGGCTACACCTTC
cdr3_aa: CASSPATGVAGYGYTF

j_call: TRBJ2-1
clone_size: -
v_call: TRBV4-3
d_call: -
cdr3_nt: TGCGCCAGCAGCCAAGAGGCAAGTCCGTCCTACAATGAGCAGTTCTTC
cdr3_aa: CASSQEASPSYNEQFF

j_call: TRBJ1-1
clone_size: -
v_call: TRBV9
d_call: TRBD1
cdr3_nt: TGTGCCAGCAGCCGGGACAGCCAGAACACTGAAGCTTTCTTT
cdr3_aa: CASSRDSQNTEAFF

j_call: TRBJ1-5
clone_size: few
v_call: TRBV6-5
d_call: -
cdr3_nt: TGTGCCAGCAGGAGGTTAAGCAATCAGCCCCAGCATTTT
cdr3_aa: CASRRLSNQPQHF

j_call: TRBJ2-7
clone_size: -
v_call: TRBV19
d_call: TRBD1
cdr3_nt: TGTGCCAGTAGTATGGGACCGGGACAGGGGGCCGGTGAGCAGTACTTC
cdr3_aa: CASSMGPGQGAGEQYF

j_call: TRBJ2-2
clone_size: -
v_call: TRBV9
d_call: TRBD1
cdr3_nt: TGTGCCAGCAGCCCCCAGGGGGCGCTTACCGGGGAGCTGTTTTTT
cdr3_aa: CASSPQGALTGELFF

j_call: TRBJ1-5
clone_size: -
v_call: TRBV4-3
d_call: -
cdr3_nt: TGCGCCAGCAGCCCAACTGAGCCCCAGCATTTT
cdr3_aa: CASSPTEPQHF

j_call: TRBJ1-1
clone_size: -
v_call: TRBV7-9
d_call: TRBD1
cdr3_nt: TGTTCCAGCAGTTCACAGGGGAATGAAGCTTTCTTT
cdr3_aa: CSSSSQGNEAFF

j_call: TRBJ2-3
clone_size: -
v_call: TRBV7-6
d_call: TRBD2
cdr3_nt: TGTGCCAGCAGTTCCCACCGGGGGCTAGCGGGGGCCACCACAGATACGCAGTATTTT
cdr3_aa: CASSSHRGLAGATTDTQYF

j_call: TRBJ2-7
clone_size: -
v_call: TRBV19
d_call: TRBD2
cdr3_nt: TGTGCCAGTAGTAGGGTGCGGGGGGCCACGATCTACGAGCAGTACTTC
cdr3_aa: CASSRVRGATIYEQYF

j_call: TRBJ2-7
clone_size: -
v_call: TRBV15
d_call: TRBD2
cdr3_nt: TGTGCCACCAGCAGAGATGCGGGGGTAGCGGGCGCGATCTCCTACGAGCAGTACTTC
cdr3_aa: CATSRDAGVAGAISYEQYF